This paragraph covers one T cell receptor (beta chain) sequence. As yet, its antigen is unknown. Looked up from germline, CDR1 is LNHNV and CDR2 is YYDKDF (reference sequence). The CDR3 spans 14 residues. The ends were cut back, 5 bases at V and 4 bases at J, with 9 bases in the middle. This entry comes from a study of cytomegalovirus exposure and HLA in healthy donors. With 60 Vbeta and 13 Jbeta primers, the PCR was carried out. Source study methods: In a later analysis, 60 million to 90 million unique TCR beta chains included roughly 11 million shared by two or more donors. Assay used: immunoSEQ multiplex PCR; TCRdb lists only in-frame clones, some missing. Clone size and V and J calls were adopted from that table, with D and trimming inferred from the DNA. The sample lists about 120,000 clones; 9% to 10% were seen once. Notes on the study in general: Approximately 17,000 TCR beta sequences were associated with HLA alleles at 0.05 false discovery rate in a later analysis.

The gene calls are TRBV15 and TRBJ2-6; D may be TRBD2 (6 bases). This clonotype was obtained from a man aged 25-45 years in good health and CMV-seronegative. The sample consisted of PBMCs. Written as DNA, the CDR3 is TGTGCCACCAGCGGGAGGCAAGGGGCCAACGTCCTGACTTTC. This translates into CATSGRQGANVLTF.